This TCR beta chain was identified during a study of blood T cell repertoires in COVID-19. Study in general: Nucleic acid was either cDNA or gDNA, and it came from T cells, B-cell-depleted T cells, or PBMCs.

Germline V gene sequence: CDR1 SSHAT, CDR2 FNYEAQ (reference sequence). The CDR3 is made up of 15 amino acids. On this clone: Germline and junction disagree at one end, which may indicate a read error.

TCRdb's copy holds only in-frame clones and misses some; the assay was immunoSEQ multiplex PCR. The sample has around 250,000 clones; roughly 86% are singletons. Sequencing was done on a sample of peripheral blood. The TCR sequence derives from a human donor in a cohort sampled during active COVID-19. The V and J genes are TRBV7-7 and TRBJ2-7; 13 bases map to TRBD2. The CDR3, as DNA: TGTGCTAGCAGCAAAGGACTAGCGGGAGTAAACGAGCAGTACTTC. Protein sequence: CASSKGLAGVNEQYF. Full variable domain (remainder filled in from reference TRBV7-7 and TRBJ2-7): GAGVSQSPRYKVTKRGQDVTLRCDPISSHATLYWYQQALGQGPEFLTYFNYEAQPDKSGLPSDRFSAERPEGSISTLTIQRTEQRDSAMYRCASSKGLAGVNEQYFGPGTRLTVT.